This TCR beta chain was identified during a study of pediatric ulcerative colitis. General observations from the study: In rectum, acute severe colitis had expanded clones and less diversity.

About this clone: Its target is unknown.

Only in-frame clones appear in the TCRdb table, and some are missing; sequencing was by immunoSEQ multiplex PCR. The sample includes 18,000 or so clones, roughly 80% seen only once; the top ten take roughly 7%. The rectum was sampled with one to two pinch biopsies at colonoscopy. Germline CDR1 SNHLY, CDR2 FYNNEI. The CDR3 sequence is 13 residues long. With 6 bases removed from V and 7 bases from J, the gap between germline ends came to 13 bases. J is TRBJ1-5 and V is TRBV2; D not certain. The TCR was taken from a boy aged 5-17 years with moderate ulcerative colitis. Sequencing was performed on gut tissue. As DNA, the CDR3 is TGTGCCAGCAGCGGGGAGAGGGAACAGCCCCAGCATTTT. This encodes CASSGEREQPQHF.